The 9 T cell receptor beta chains given below trace back to one sample, sequenced in a study of PD-L1 blockade in urothelial cancer (dated by TCRdb to the late 2010s). The protocol used for the library was the immunoSEQ multiplex PCR assay. TCRdb took over this immuneACCESS table, retaining in-frame rearrangements with V and J assigned. Such tables are incomplete; in checked studies, under half of the missing clones stem from an unresolved V gene, and the remainder is unexplained. This sample holds roughly 48,000 clones; over 70% were observed only once. The top ten clonotypes cover 5% to 6% of the sample. The input for sequencing was PBMCs, taken around atezolizumab (anti-PD-L1) treatment. These receptors originate from a man aged 40-55 years with urothelial cancer.

This chain links TRBV4-1 with TRBJ2-2, with 9 bases fitting TRBD1. The germline V gene has CDR1 MGHRA and CDR2 YSYEKL. The ends lost 4 bases at V and 6 bases at J; junction bases unmatched: 6. The CDR3 is 15 amino acids. The CDR3 spells CASSPHGQGSGELFF. The CDR3 bases are TGCGCCAGCAGCCCTCACGGACAGGGGTCCGGGGAGCTGTTTTTT.

The chain has TRBV28 and TRBJ1-1; D ambiguous. The CDR3 consists of 12 residues. Germline CDR1 reads MDHEN; CDR2 reads SYDVKM. The V end lost 2 bases, the J end lost 5 bases, and 6 bases lay between the germline ends. The CDR3 coding sequence is TGTGCCAGCAGTTTAACGGAGACTGAAGCTTTCTTT. Protein sequence: CASSLTETEAFF.

The chain recombines TRBV5-6 with TRBJ2-1; D ambiguous. Germline-derived CDR1 and CDR2 are SGHDT and YYEEEE. V lost 2 bases to trimming and J lost 0 bases, with 9 bases between them. The CDR3 runs to 15 residues. The CDR3 reads CASSLGASSYNEQFF. The CDR3 nucleotides read TGTGCCAGCAGCTTAGGCGCTAGCTCCTACAATGAGCAGTTCTTC.

The rearrangement joins TRBV9 to TRBJ2-1; tentative D call: TRBD2 (5 bases). Trimming pared 0 bases from V and 0 bases from J, leaving 7 bases between. The CDR3 has 15 residues. Germline CDR1 is SGDLS and CDR2 is YYNGEE. The CDR3 here is CASSVGAASYNEQFF. The CDR3 coding sequence is TGTGCCAGCAGCGTAGGAGCGGCCTCCTACAATGAGCAGTTCTTC.

This chain connects TRBV23-1 to TRBJ1-1; D might be TRBD1 (5 bases). TRBV23-1 is noted as an ORF with a role that remains uncertain. The CDR3 runs to 15 residues. Trimming stripped 4 bases from V and 3 bases from J, with 15 bases between. As DNA, the CDR3 is TGCGCCAGCAGTCCCTCCGGGCAGGGCTACACTGAAGCTTTCTTT. Its protein is CASSPSGQGYTEAFF.

The genes are TRBV9 and TRBJ2-7, with 9 bases aligning to TRBD1. Germline CDR1 is SGDLS and CDR2 is YYNGEE. V gave up 4 bases and J gave up 6 bases; unmatched junction bases: 23. The CDR3 spans 19 residues. The chain's CDR3 is CASSPLSRGVGQGAGEQYF. DNA for the CDR3: TGTGCCAGCAGCCCCCTCAGTCGGGGGGTGGGACAGGGAGCAGGCGAGCAGTACTTC.

In this sample, this clone turned up once. The chain links TRBV28 to TRBJ2-7; 10 nucleotides agree with TRBD2. The CDR3 totals 15 residues. Unmatched junction bases numbered 4, after V lost 2 bases and J lost 3 bases. The germline V gene has CDR1 MDHEN and CDR2 SYDVKM. The CDR3 DNA reads TGTGCCAGCAGTTTACTAGCGGGAGTGGGCTACGAGCAGTACTTC. Translating gives CASSLLAGVGYEQYF.

The chain joins TRBV4-2 to TRBJ2-1; D perhaps matches TRBD2 (6 bases). V was cut by 0 bases and J by 9 bases, with 15 bases left in between. CDR1 is LGHNA and CDR2 is YNFKEQ in the germline V gene. The CDR3 has 15 amino acids. The CDR3 loop reads CASSQDRERGFEQFF. The CDR3 region has the DNA TGTGCCAGCAGCCAAGATCGGGAGAGAGGGTTTGAGCAGTTCTTC.

This clone was seen more than once but under ten times. V is TRBV5-1 and J is TRBJ1-1; D may be TRBD1 (6 bases). V was trimmed by 6 bases and J by 4 bases, leaving 13 bases between them. CDR1 is SGHRS, CDR2 YFSETQ, per germline. This CDR3 is 13 amino acids long. The CDR3 protein is CASNNRGGTEAFF. In DNA, the CDR3 is TGCGCCAGCAACAACCGAGGGGGCACTGAAGCTTTCTTT.